The next 18 T cell receptor beta chains were all read from a single sample in a study of regulatory T cells in long-lasting Graves disease. Time point of the sample: newly diagnosed GD, antithyroid drugs for less than 3 months. The TCR library was made from RNA extracted from PBMCs. Both iRepertoire HTBI primers and Arm-PCR of CDR3 regions were used to build the TCR beta libraries. MiXCR, run by TCRdb on the multiplex PCR reads, gives a single entry per CDR3 protein. The sample lists fewer than 550,000 distinct CDR3 sequences, more than 15% seen once, with approximately 25% in the top ten. The same sample was also used in a study of T cells in Graves' hyperthyroidism and ophthalmopathy.

Material: peripheral blood mononuclear cells (PBMCs), obtained at new diagnosis, from a patient treated with antithyroid drugs. The receptors come from a woman aged 35-65 years with Graves disease.

V is TRBV12-3 or TRBV12-4 and J is TRBJ2-2; 7 bases line up with TRBD2. The CDR3 has 13 amino acids. The J segment lost 7 bases and the V segment lost 5 bases, leaving 4 bases of the junction unmatched. The CDR3 DNA is TGTGCCAGCAGTCCCGGGGGGAGCGGGGAGCTGTTTTTT. Protein product: CASSPGGSGELFF.

Points on this clonotype: A much larger clone is a single base away; this may be a read error. The V and J genes are TRBV20-1 and TRBJ2-1; a possible D gene is TRBD1 (7 bases). Trimming cost V 4 bases and J 7 bases, with 11 bases left between them. This CDR3 contains 12 residues. CDR1 and CDR2 from the germline V gene are DFQATT and SNEGSKA (reference sequence). CDR3 sequence: CSAKEGANEQFF. The CDR3 DNA follows: TGCAGTGCTAAGGAGGGGGCGAATGAGCAGTTCTTC.

The table lists this clonotype with many counts. V and J are TRBV24-1 and TRBJ2-1; 8 positions match TRBD1. The CDR3 covers 15 residues. Looked up from germline, CDR1 is KGHDR and CDR2 is SFDVKD. The V segment lost 6 bases and the J segment 4 bases; nucleotides outside the gene matches: 7. This CDR3 is CATSTTGGRYNEQFF. As DNA, the CDR3 is TGTGCCACCAGTACTACAGGGGGACGGTACAATGAGCAGTTCTTC.

Ten or more counts support this clonotype. The rearrangement joins TRBV2 to TRBJ1-4; D not resolved. Between the trimmed V and J ends, which lost 4 bases and 8 bases, there was a span of 5 bases. CDR3 length: 11 residues. Per germline, CDR1 SNHLY and CDR2 FYNNEI. CDR3 DNA sequence: TGTGCCAGCAGTGTTAGCGAAAAACTGTTTTTT. Its protein product is CASSVSEKLFF.

This chain joins TRBV5-1 and TRBJ2-7; TRBD1 might be the D (6 bases). This CDR3 has 16 amino acids. CDR1 and CDR2 from the germline V gene are SGHRS and YFSETQ. V lost 4 bases to trimming and J lost 1 base, with 18 bases between them. The CDR3, as DNA: TGCGCCAGCAGCCCTCACGGGACACCTTCTTCCTACGAGCAGTACTTC. Translating gives CASSPHGTPSSYEQYF.

This clonotype was seen only a few times. The CDR3: CASTLTGGVSPLHF. The CDR3 nucleotides read TGTGCCAGCACTCTGACAGGGGGCGTCTCACCCCTCCACTTT. The J gene is TRBJ1-6, the V gene TRBV6-1; TRBD1 agrees at 10 bases. CDR1 is MNHNS, CDR2 SASEGT, per germline. Losses at the gene ends were 7 bases for V and 10 bases for J; bases not matched to a gene: 7. CDR3 length equals 14 residues.

This clonotype was observed at least ten times. The chain has TRBV2 and TRBJ2-1, with D possibly matching TRBD2 (6 bases). Germline CDR1 and CDR2: SNHLY and FYNNEI. Trimming pared 8 bases from V and 3 bases from J, leaving 20 bases between. There are 16 residues in the CDR3. CDR3 loop: CASVERGGIGYNEQFF. For the CDR3, the DNA is TGTGCCAGCGTAGAAAGGGGCGGGATAGGCTACAATGAGCAGTTCTTC.

This clonotype has a count of ten or more. The chain recombines TRBV18 with TRBJ1-3; D possibly corresponds to TRBD1 (5 bases). Germline values: CDR1 KGHSH, CDR2 LQKENI. V was trimmed by 8 bases and J by 4 bases, leaving 12 bases between them. There are 13 residues in the CDR3. CDR3 in amino acids: CASSPGQGNTIYF. The CDR3 coding sequence is TGTGCCAGCAGCCCTGGACAAGGAAACACCATATATTTT.

The table lists this clonotype with a count of one. CDR3 region: CASSQTPGRAGANVLTF. In nucleotides, the CDR3 is TGCGCCAGCAGCCAAACCCCCGGGAGAGCTGGGGCCAACGTCCTGACTTTC. The V and J genes are TRBV4-1 and TRBJ2-6, with D possibly TRBD2 on 6 matching bases. This CDR3 is 17 amino acids long. Looked up from germline, CDR1 is MGHRA and CDR2 is YSYEKL. V was cut by 2 bases and J by 2 bases, with 13 bases left in between.

The table lists this clonotype with a few counts. V gene TRBV7-8 combines with J gene TRBJ1-3; D uncertain. The V end lost 2 bases, the J end lost 4 bases, and 15 bases lay between the germline ends. The germline CDR1 and CDR2 sequences are SGHVS and FQNEAQ. This CDR3 has 16 residues. For the CDR3, the DNA is TGTGCCAGCAGCTTAAGTCTCCCGGCGGCCGGAAACACCATATATTTT. Its protein product is CASSLSLPAAGNTIYF.

In this sample, this clonotype turned up many times. CDR3 sequence (DNA): TGTGCCAGCAGAGTGTTCAGGGGGGACACTGAAGCTTTCTTT. It yields the protein CASRVFRGDTEAFF. This sequence joins TRBV6-1 and TRBJ1-1; 7 nucleotides match TRBD1. There are 14 residues in the CDR3. The germline CDR1 and CDR2 sequences are MNHNS and SASEGT. Trimming took 6 bases from V and 3 from J; bases not matched to a gene: 7.

This clonotype showed up many times. The chain links TRBV7-2 to TRBJ2-3; D is possibly TRBD2 (5 bases). Trimming left V 2 bases short and J 0 bases short, with 18 bases between. The CDR3 is 18 amino acids. Per the germline V gene, CDR1 is SGHTA and CDR2 is FQGNSA. This CDR3 reads CASSLSPWAGLSTDTQYF. In nucleotides, the CDR3 is TGTGCCAGCAGCTTATCGCCTTGGGCGGGCCTCAGCACAGATACGCAGTATTTT.

This clonotype occurred many times. CDR3 DNA sequence: TGTGCCAGCAGGGACAGATTGAACACTGAAGCTTTCTTT. Amino acid sequence: CASRDRLNTEAFF. This rearrangement joins TRBV13 to TRBJ1-1, with D maybe TRBD1 (6 bases). V gave up 6 bases and J gave up 0 bases, with 8 bases separating them. This CDR3 spans 13 amino acids. CDR1 PRHDT and CDR2 FYEKMQ come from the germline V gene (reference sequence).

V is TRBV14 and J is TRBJ2-1, with 11 bases that match TRBD1. The ends lost 1 base at V and 9 bases at J; junction bases unmatched: 5. This CDR3 contains 15 residues. CDR1 SGHDN and CDR2 FVKESK come from the germline V gene. The CDR3, as DNA: TGTGCCAGCAGCCAAGCGGGGACAGGGGGAGGTGAGCAGTTCTTC. Translated, it gives CASSQAGTGGGEQFF.

This clonotype has a handful of counts. The rearrangement joins TRBV2 to TRBJ2-2, with D unresolved. This CDR3 comprises 13 residues. From germline, CDR1 is SNHLY and CDR2 FYNNEI. V lost 4 bases, J lost 3 bases, and 6 bases lay in between. The CDR3 bases are TGTGCCAGCAGTGGTGGGTACACCGGGGAGCTGTTTTTT. Residues: CASSGGYTGELFF.

Ten or more counts support this clonotype. The chain employs TRBV16 and TRBJ1-5; D not certain. CDR3 size: 12 residues. V was clipped by 5 bases and J by 5 bases, with 7 bases between them. Germline assignment: CDR1 KGHSY and CDR2 FQNENV. CDR3 region: CASSSRYQPQHF. The DNA of the CDR3 is TGTGCCAGCAGCTCCCGGTATCAGCCCCAGCATTTT. Full variable domain (missing parts from reference TRBV16 and TRBJ1-5): GEEVAQTPKHLVRGEGQKAKLYCAPIKGHSYVFWYQQVLKNEFKFLISFQNENVFDETGMPKERFSAKCLPNSPCSLEIQATKLEDSAVYFCASSSRYQPQHFGDGTRLSIL.

This clonotype was detected many times. The gene calls are TRBV2 and TRBJ2-1; the match to TRBD2 covers 11 bases. CDR3 length: 16 amino acids. J lost 7 bases, V lost 1 base, and 6 bases had no gene match. The germline CDR1 and CDR2 sequences are SNHLY and FYNNEI. CDR3 bases: TGTGCCAGCAGTGAAGAGGGGACTAGCGGAGTTAATGAGCAGTTCTTC. As protein: CASSEEGTSGVNEQFF.

The count of this clonotype is one. The chain uses TRBV13 and TRBJ2-3, with 8 positions matching TRBD1. Per germline, CDR1 PRHDT and CDR2 FYEKMQ (reference sequence). This CDR3 spans 14 amino acids. J lost 5 bases, V lost 1 base, and 2 bases had no gene match. CDR3 coding DNA: TGTGCCAGCAGCTTAGAACAGGGGGAAGATACGCAGTATTTT. Translation gives CASSLEQGEDTQYF.